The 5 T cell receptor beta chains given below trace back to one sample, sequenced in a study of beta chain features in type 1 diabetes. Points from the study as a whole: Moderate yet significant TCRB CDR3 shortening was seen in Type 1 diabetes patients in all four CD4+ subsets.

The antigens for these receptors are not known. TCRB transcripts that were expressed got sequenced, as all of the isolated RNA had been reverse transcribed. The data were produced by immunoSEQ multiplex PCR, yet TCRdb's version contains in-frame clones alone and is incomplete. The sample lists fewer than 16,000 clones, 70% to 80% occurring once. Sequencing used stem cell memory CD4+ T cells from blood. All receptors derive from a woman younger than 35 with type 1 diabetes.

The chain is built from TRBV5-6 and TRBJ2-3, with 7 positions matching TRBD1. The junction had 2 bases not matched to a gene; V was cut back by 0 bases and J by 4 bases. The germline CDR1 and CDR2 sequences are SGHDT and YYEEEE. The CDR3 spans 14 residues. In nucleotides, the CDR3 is TGTGCCAGCAGCTTGGGACAGGGCTCAGATACGCAGTATTTT. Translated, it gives CASSLGQGSDTQYF.

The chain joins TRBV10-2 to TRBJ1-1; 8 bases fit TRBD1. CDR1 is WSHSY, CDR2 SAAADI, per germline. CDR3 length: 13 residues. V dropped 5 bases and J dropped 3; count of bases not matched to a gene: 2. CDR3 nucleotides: TGCGCCAGCAGTATACAGGGGGACACTGAAGCTTTCTTT. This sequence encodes CASSIQGDTEAFF.

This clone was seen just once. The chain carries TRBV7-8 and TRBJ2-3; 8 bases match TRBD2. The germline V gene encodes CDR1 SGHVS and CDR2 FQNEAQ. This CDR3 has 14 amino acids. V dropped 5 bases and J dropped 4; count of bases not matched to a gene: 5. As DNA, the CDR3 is TGTGCCAGCAGCACCCCAGCGGGAGCAGATACGCAGTATTTT. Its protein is CASSTPAGADTQYF.

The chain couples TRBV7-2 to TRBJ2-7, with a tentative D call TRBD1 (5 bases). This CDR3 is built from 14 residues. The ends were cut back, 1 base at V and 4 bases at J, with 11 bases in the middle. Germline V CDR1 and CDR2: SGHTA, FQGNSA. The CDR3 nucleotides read TGTGCCAGCAGCTTAGAGGCAGGGCCGTACGAGCAGTACGTC. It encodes CASSLEAGPYEQYV.

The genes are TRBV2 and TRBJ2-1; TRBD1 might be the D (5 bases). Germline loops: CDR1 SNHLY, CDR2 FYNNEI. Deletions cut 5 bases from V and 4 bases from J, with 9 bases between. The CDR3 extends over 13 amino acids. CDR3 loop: CASSPDRYNEQFF. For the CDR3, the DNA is TGTGCCAGCAGTCCCGACAGATACAATGAGCAGTTCTTC.